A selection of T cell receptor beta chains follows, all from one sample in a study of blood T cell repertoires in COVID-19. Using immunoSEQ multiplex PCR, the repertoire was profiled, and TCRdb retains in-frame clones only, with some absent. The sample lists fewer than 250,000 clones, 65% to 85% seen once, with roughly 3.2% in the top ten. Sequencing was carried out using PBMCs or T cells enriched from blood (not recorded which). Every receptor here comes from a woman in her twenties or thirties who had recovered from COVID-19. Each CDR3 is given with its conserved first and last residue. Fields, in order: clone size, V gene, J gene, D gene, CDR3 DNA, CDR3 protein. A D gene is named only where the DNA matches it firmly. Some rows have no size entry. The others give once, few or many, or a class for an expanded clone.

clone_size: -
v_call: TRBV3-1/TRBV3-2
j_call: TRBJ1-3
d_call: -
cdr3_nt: TGTGCCAGCAGCCACCGACGGGGAAAAGCCTCTGGAAACACCATATATTTT
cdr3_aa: CASSHRRGKASGNTIYF

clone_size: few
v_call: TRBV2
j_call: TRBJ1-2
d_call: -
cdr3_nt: TGTGCCAGCAGGCCCAGGGTAAACTATGGCTACACCTTC
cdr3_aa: CASRPRVNYGYTF

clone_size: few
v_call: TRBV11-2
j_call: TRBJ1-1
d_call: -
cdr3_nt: TGTGCCAGCAGCTTAGACAAATCCGTCGGGGCTTTCTTT
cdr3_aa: CASSLDKSVGAFF

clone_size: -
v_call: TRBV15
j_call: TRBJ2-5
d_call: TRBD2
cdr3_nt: TGTGCCACCAGCAGGTTTGCTAGCGGGGGGAAAGAGACCCAGTACTTC
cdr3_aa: CATSRFASGGKETQYF

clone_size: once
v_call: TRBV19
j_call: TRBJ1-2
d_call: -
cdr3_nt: TGTGCCAGTAGCAGGTTCAACATTAACTATGGCTACACCTTC
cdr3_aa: CASSRFNINYGYTF

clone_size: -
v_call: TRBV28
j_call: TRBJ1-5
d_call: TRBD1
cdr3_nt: TGTGCCAGCAGTTTATGGGAGGGGGACAGAAATCAGCCCCAGCATTTT
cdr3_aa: CASSLWEGDRNQPQHF

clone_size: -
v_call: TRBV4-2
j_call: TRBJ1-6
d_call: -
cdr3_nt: TGTGCCAGCAGCCAAGGCGTTGGTAATTCACCCCTCCACTTT
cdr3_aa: CASSQGVGNSPLHF

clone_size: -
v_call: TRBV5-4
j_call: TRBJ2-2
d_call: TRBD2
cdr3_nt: TGTGCCAGCAGCTTGGGGCCTGGGACTAGCGGGAGATTAGACACCGGGGAGCTGTTTTTT
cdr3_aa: CASSLGPGTSGRLDTGELFF

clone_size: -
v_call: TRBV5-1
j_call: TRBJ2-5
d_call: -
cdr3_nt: TGCGCCAGCAGAGAGTTGGGCGGGCCCGAGACCCAGTACTTC
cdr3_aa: CASRELGGPETQYF

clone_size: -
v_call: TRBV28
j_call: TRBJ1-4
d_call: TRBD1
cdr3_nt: TGTGCCAGCAGCCCCCTCTTGGGACAGGGATTGGAAAAACTGTTTTTT
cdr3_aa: CASSPLLGQGLEKLFF

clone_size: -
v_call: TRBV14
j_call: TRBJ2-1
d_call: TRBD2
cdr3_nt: TGTGCCAGCAGCCCAATACCCGGGACTAGCGGAAGCTCCTACAATGAGCAGTTCTTC
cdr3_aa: CASSPIPGTSGSSYNEQFF

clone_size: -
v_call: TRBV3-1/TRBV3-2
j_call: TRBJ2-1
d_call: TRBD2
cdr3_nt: TGTGCCAGCAGCCTAAGAGCGGGAGGGCCTCAGAAAAAGCAGTTCTTC
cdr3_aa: CASSLRAGGPQKKQFF

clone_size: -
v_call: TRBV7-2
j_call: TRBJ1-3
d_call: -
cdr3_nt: TGTGCCAGCAGCTTAGCGGCGGGCAGGTTCTTCTCTGGAAACACCATATATTTT
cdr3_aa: CASSLAAGRFFSGNTIYF

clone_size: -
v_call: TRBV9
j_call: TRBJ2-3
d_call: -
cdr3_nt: TGTGCCAGCAGCGCCGTCGGTAGCACAGATACGCAGTATTTT
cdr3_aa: CASSAVGSTDTQYF

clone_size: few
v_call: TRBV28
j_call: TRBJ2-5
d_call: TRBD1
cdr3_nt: TGTGCCAGCAGTTTAGGGACAGGGTACCAAGAGACCCAGTACTTC
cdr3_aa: CASSLGTGYQETQYF

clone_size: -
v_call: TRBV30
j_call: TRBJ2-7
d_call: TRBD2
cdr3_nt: TGTGCCGGTGGACTAGCGGGAAACTCCTACGAGCAGTACTTC
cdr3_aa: CAGGLAGNSYEQYF

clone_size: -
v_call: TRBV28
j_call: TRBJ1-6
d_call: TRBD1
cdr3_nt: TGTGCCAGCAGTTTACCCAGGGGGAGCTCCTATAATTCACCCCTCCACTTT
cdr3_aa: CASSLPRGSSYNSPLHF

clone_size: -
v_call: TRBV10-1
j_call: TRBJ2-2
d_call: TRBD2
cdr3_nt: TGCGCCAGCAGTGAGTCGACTAGCGGGACTACCGGGGAGCTGTTTTTT
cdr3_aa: CASSESTSGTTGELFF

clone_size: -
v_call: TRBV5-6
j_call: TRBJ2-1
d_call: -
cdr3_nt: TGTGCCAGCAGCCCCCCGTGGCTAGGGGGCAATGAGCAGTTCTTC
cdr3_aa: CASSPPWLGGNEQFF

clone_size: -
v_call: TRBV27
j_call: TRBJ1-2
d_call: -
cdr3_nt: TGTGCCACCAGGGCAGGGATCCTTGGAGGGGATGGCTACACCTTC
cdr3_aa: CATRAGILGGDGYTF

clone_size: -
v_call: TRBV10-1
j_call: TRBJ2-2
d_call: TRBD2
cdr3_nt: TGCGCCAGCACAGCGGGGGTAACCGGGGAGCTGTTTTTT
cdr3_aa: CASTAGVTGELFF

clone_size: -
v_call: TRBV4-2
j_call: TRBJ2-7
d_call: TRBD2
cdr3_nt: TGTGCCAGCAGCCAGTTAGCGGGACTTGGCTACGAGCAGTACTTC
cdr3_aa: CASSQLAGLGYEQYF

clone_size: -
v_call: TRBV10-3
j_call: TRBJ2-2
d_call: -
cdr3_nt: TGTGCCATCAGTGAGTCCCGAGGCCTGGGGGGCACCGGGGAGCTGTTTTTT
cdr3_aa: CAISESRGLGGTGELFF

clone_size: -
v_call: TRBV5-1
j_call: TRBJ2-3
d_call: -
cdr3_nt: TGCGCCAGCAGCTTGGCCGCCAGGGAAGACACAGATACGCAGTATTTT
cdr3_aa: CASSLAAREDTDTQYF

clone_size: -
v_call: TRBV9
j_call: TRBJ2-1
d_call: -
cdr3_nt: TGTGCCAGCACCCCGGGGAGTACCTACAATGAGCAGTTCTTC
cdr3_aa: CASTPGSTYNEQFF

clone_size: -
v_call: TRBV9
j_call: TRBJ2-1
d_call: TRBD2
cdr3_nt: TGTGCCAGCAGCGTACTTCATAGCGGGGAGCCCAATGAGCAGTTCTTC
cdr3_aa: CASSVLHSGEPNEQFF

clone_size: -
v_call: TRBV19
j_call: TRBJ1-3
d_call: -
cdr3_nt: TGTGCCAGTAGAGAGACAGATTCTGGAAACACCATATATTTT
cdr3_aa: CASRETDSGNTIYF

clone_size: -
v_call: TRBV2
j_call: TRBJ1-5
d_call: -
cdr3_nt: TGTGCCAGCAGTGAAGCACACCCGGGGTCCGGTTATCAGCCCCAGCATTTT
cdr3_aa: CASSEAHPGSGYQPQHF

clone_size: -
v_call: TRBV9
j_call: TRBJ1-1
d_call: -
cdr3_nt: TGTGCCAGCAGCGTAGGGCAGATGAACACTGAAGCTTTCTTT
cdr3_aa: CASSVGQMNTEAFF

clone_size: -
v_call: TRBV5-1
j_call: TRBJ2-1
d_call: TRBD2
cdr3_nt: TGCGCCAGCAGCTTGAAGCGGGGCCAATACAATGAGCAGTTCTTC
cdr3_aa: CASSLKRGQYNEQFF

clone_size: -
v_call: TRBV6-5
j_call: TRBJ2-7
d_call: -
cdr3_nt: TGTGCCAGCAGTTACGAGCGGAACTACGAGCAGTACTTC
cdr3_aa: CASSYERNYEQYF

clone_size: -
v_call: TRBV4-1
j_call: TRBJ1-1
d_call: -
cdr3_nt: TGCGCCAGCAGCCCCCCCAGCCGTCCGGGCGGGGGAGCTTTCTTT
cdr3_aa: CASSPPSRPGGGAFF

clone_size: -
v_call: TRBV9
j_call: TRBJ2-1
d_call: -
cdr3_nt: TGTGCCAGCAGCGAGCGGGGACAGGTTTTCGATGAGCAGTTCTTC
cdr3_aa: CASSERGQVFDEQFF

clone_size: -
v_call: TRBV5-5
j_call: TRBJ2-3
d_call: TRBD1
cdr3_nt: TGTGCCAGCAGCTCAGGGACAGTAAGAGATACGCAGTATTTT
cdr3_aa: CASSSGTVRDTQYF

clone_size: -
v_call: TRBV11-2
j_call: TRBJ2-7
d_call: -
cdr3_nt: TGTGCCAGCCGTTTTCAGGGTGCCAACGAGCAGTACTTC
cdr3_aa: CASRFQGANEQYF

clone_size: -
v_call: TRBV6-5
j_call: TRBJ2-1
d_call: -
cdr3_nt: TGTGCCAGCAGACCCACAGGGAGAAATGAGCAGTTCTTC
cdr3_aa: CASRPTGRNEQFF

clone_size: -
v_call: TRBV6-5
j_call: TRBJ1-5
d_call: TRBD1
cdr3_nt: TGTGCCAGCAACCTGGGACAGGGTGGCCAGCCCCAGCATTTT
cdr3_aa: CASNLGQGGQPQHF

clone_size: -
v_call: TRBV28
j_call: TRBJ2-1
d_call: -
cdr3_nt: TGTGCCAGCAGTTTACCGGGAAGGGAATACAATGAGCAGTTCTTC
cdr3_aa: CASSLPGREYNEQFF

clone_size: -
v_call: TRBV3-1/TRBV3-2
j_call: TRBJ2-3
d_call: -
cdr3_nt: TGTGCCAGCAGCCAAGACCTTAAACGGGGTCGCACAGATACGCAGTATTTT
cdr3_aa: CASSQDLKRGRTDTQYF

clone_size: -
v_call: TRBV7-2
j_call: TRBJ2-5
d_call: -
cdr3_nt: TGTGCCAGCAGCTTATCTGGCATCCAAGAGACCCAGTACTTC
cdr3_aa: CASSLSGIQETQYF

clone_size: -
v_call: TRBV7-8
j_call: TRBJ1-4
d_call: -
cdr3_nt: TGTGCCAGCAGCTTAGGAGCATCCGGGAGTGGTGAAAAACTGTTTTTT
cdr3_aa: CASSLGASGSGEKLFF

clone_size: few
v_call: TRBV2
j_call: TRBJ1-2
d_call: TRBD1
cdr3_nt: TGTGCCAGCAGTAGGTTTCGTACGGGTCAGGGGGCGGAGTATGGCTACACCTTC
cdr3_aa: CASSRFRTGQGAEYGYTF

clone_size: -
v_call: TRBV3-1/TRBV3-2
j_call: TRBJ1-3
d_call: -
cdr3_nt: TGTGCCAGCAGCCAAGGTTTGGGAGGGGCCGGAAACACCATATATTTT
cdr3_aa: CASSQGLGGAGNTIYF

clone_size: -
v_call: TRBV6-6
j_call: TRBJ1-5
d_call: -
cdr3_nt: TGTGCCAGCAGTTACATAGGGGCGGGACAGCCCCAGCATTTT
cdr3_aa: CASSYIGAGQPQHF

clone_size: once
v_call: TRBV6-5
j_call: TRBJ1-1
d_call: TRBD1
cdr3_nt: TGTGCCACCTCTCGGGACAGCTTGTACACTGAAGCTTTCTTT
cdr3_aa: CATSRDSLYTEAFF

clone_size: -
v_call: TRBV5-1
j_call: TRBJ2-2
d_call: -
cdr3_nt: TGCGCCAGCAGTTCTACAGGGTCGAACACCGGGGAGCTGTTTTTT
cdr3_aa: CASSSTGSNTGELFF

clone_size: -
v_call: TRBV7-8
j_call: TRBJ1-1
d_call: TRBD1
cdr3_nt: TGTGCCAGCAGCTCCCAGACAGGGTCGGGCACTGAAGCTTTCTTT
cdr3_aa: CASSSQTGSGTEAFF

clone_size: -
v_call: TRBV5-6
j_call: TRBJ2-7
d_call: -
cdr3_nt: TGTGCCAGCAGCCACCGGGGGACCTACGAGCAGTACTTC
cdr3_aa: CASSHRGTYEQYF

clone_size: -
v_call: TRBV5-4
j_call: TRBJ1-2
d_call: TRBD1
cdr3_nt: TGTGCCAGCAGCCCGGGGGGGACAGGGGCCAAATCCATCTCCTATGGCTACACCTTC
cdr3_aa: CASSPGGTGAKSISYGYTF

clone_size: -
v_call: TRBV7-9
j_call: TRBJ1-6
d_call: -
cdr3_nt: TGTGCCAGCAGTCCCCGAGTGGGGGCGAATAATTCACCCCTCCACTTT
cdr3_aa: CASSPRVGANNSPLHF